The 10 T cell receptor beta chains below all came from one sample that was sequenced in a study of CD8 T cells in Susac syndrome. With random hexamers, reverse transcription was performed on about 0.5 to 1 ug of RNA. One entry per CDR3 protein, called by TCRdb with MiXCR from the immunoSEQ multiplex PCR reads. The sample shows fewer than 200,000 distinct CDR3 sequences, roughly nine tenths of them seen only once. Sequencing was performed on CD4+ T cells from PBMCs. These receptors all stem from a human donor with Susac syndrome.

This rearrangement joins TRBV20-1 to TRBJ2-7, with D uncertain. Per germline, CDR1 DFQATT and CDR2 SNEGSKA (reference sequence). Trimming cost V 4 bases and J 4 bases, with 11 bases left between them. The CDR3 totals 12 residues. Written as DNA, the CDR3 is TGCAGTGCTACCAGCCATGCTTACGAGCAGTACTTC. This encodes CSATSHAYEQYF.

The rearrangement joins TRBV30 to TRBJ2-3; D uncertain. This CDR3 has 15 residues. Germline-derived CDR1 and CDR2 are GTSNPN and SVGIG (reference sequence). Trimming shortened V by 0 bases and J by 1 base, and 11 bases separated the two germline ends. The CDR3 region has the DNA TGTGCCTGGAGTGTACCCCCTCAAGGCACAGATACGCAGTATTTT. Amino acids: CAWSVPPQGTDTQYF. The full variable domain, rest sourced from reference TRBV30 and TRBJ2-3, is SQTIHQWPATLVQPVGSPLSLECTVEGTSNPNLYWYRQAAGRGLQLLFYSVGIGQISSEVPQNLSASRPQDRQFILSSKKLLLSDSGFYLCAWSVPPQGTDTQYFGPGTRLTVL.

The chain recombines TRBV6-6 with TRBJ2-1; D is ambiguous. Looked up from germline, CDR1 is MNHNY and CDR2 is SVGAGI (reference sequence). V gave up 5 bases and J gave up 8 bases, with 10 bases separating them. The CDR3 spans 12 residues. CDR3 sequence reads: CASSRPVDEQFF. The CDR3, as DNA: TGTGCCAGCAGTAGACCCGTGGATGAGCAGTTCTTC.

The J gene is TRBJ1-1, the V gene TRBV3-1; D possibly corresponds to TRBD1 (5 bases). CDR1 is LGHDT and CDR2 is YNNKEL in the germline V gene (reference sequence). The V end lost 1 base, the J end lost 7 bases, and 13 bases lay between the germline ends. The CDR3 length is 14 residues. The DNA of the CDR3 is TGTGCCAGCAGCCAAGTCCGGGGACGGGGTGAAGCTTTCTTT. Translated: CASSQVRGRGEAFF.

The chain links TRBV5-1 to TRBJ2-7; 7 bases match TRBD2. The V and J ends lost 3 bases and 0 bases, in that order; junction bases with no gene match: 6. The CDR3 is 15 amino acids. Germline CDR1 and CDR2: SGHRS and YFSETQ. The CDR3 is CASSSLADLSYEQYF. CDR3 coding DNA: TGCGCCAGCAGCTCCCTAGCGGACCTCTCCTACGAGCAGTACTTC.

The rearrangement joins TRBV2 to TRBJ2-5; TRBD1 matches at 8 bases. The CDR3 has 13 residues. J lost 5 bases, V lost 1 base, and 0 bases had no gene match. Germline values: CDR1 SNHLY, CDR2 FYNNEI. The CDR3 DNA reads TGTGCCAGCAGTGAAGGGACAGGGGAGACCCAGTACTTC. It codes for CASSEGTGETQYF.

This clonotype appeared a single time. The J gene is TRBJ1-2, the V gene TRBV20-1; D possibly corresponds to TRBD1 (5 bases). With 3 bases removed from V and 2 bases from J, the gap between germline ends came to 10 bases. The CDR3 is 13 amino acids. Germline V gene lookup returns CDR1 DFQATT and CDR2 SNEGSKA (reference sequence). The CDR3 is CSARYAGNYGYTF. CDR3 bases: TGCAGTGCTAGGTACGCAGGGAACTATGGCTACACCTTC.

This clonotype turned up a few times. The chain uses TRBV5-4 and TRBJ2-1, with 10 positions matching TRBD2. Germline CDR1 and CDR2: SGHNT and YYREEE (reference sequence). V dropped 6 bases and J dropped 6; count of bases not matched to a gene: 9. This CDR3 is built from 15 residues. The CDR3 is CASTSLAGTGNEQFF. The CDR3 DNA follows: TGTGCCAGCACCTCACTAGCGGGGACTGGCAATGAGCAGTTCTTC.

The J gene is TRBJ2-3, the V gene TRBV20-1; D is ambiguous. Looked up from germline, CDR1 is DFQATT and CDR2 is SNEGSKA (reference sequence). The CDR3 contains 13 residues. Trimming took off 6 bases at V and 2 bases at J, with 12 bases between the two ends. The CDR3 nucleotides read TGCAGTGCCCCCCGGCGTACCACAGATACGCAGTATTTT. Its protein is CSAPRRTTDTQYF.

The V call is TRBV7-2, the J call TRBJ2-1, with TRBD2 matching 9 bases. Germline assignment: CDR1 SGHTA and CDR2 FQGNSA. The CDR3 spans 15 residues. V gave up 5 bases and J gave up 9 bases; unmatched junction bases: 11. CDR3 coding DNA: TGTGCCAGCAGCCCGAGCGGGGGGCGGGTTCTTGAGCAGTTCTTC. Protein sequence: CASSPSGGRVLEQFF.